A single sample gave rise to the 29 T cell receptor beta chains below, sequenced in a study of radiotherapy plus CTLA-4 blockade in lung cancer. Method: immunoSEQ multiplex PCR; TCRdb's copy keeps in-frame clones and lacks some. The profile shows about 59,000 clones, approximately 65% of them singletons. The sequences come from peripheral blood, collected from a patient treated with radiotherapy plus ipilimumab. The receptors were gathered from a human donor with non-small cell lung cancer whose response to radiotherapy plus ipilimumab could not be evaluated.

The J gene is TRBJ2-1, the V gene TRBV4-1; 8 bases agree with TRBD2. The CDR3 spans 16 residues. Trimming removed 1 base from V and 8 bases from J; junction bases left unmatched: 10. Germline lookup yields CDR1 MGHRA and CDR2 YSYEKL. The CDR3, as DNA: TGCGCCAGCAGCCAAGGACCCCTAGCGGGTTCGTATGAGCAGTTCTTC. It translates to CASSQGPLAGSYEQFF.

The chain employs TRBV5-1 and TRBJ1-1, with 7 bases identical to TRBD1. The J segment lost 11 bases and the V segment lost 0 bases, leaving 4 bases of the junction unmatched. CDR1 is SGHRS, CDR2 YFSETQ, per germline. CDR3 length: 12 amino acids. CDR3 residues: CASSLGDSAAFF. CDR3 bases: TGCGCCAGCAGCTTGGGGGACAGCGCGGCTTTCTTT.

The rearrangement links TRBV7-3 to TRBJ2-3; D is possibly TRBD2 (6 bases). The length of the CDR3 is 15 residues. The V end was cut by 6 bases, the J end by 1 base, with 14 bases between. Germline values: CDR1 SGHTA, CDR2 FQGTGA. The CDR3 sequence is CASSPTGLRTDTQYF. The CDR3 DNA follows: TGTGCCAGCAGTCCTACGGGACTTCGCACAGATACGCAGTATTTT.

The chain combines TRBV5-6 with TRBJ1-1, with D hard to call. The V end was cut by 5 bases, the J end by 4 bases, with 9 bases between. CDR3 size: 12 residues. Germline CDR1 and CDR2: SGHDT and YYEEEE. The CDR3 here is CASRSVGTEAFF. CDR3 coding DNA: TGTGCCAGCAGGAGCGTGGGCACTGAAGCTTTCTTT.

V gene TRBV7-9 combines with J gene TRBJ1-1; D not certain. Germline lookup yields CDR1 SEHNR and CDR2 FQNEAQ (reference sequence). V was cut by 1 base and J by 10 bases, with 13 bases left in between. The CDR3 spans 13 residues. This CDR3 is CASSLEKETSAFF. The CDR3 nucleotides read TGTGCCAGCAGCTTAGAAAAAGAGACTTCAGCTTTCTTT.

This chain links TRBV11-1 with TRBJ2-5; possible D gene TRBD2, 5 bases. Germline CDR1 and CDR2: SGHAT and FQDESV (reference sequence). The CDR3 is made up of 15 amino acids. Trimming removed 5 bases at V and 1 base at J, with 14 bases between. CDR3 sequence (DNA): TGTGCCAGCAGCCCCGCTCTGAGGGCCCAAGAGACCCAGTACTTC. Translation gives CASSPALRAQETQYF.

The rearrangement joins TRBV5-1 to TRBJ2-7, with D possibly matching TRBD1 (5 bases). Germline CDR1 reads SGHRS; CDR2 reads YFSETQ. The CDR3 consists of 14 residues. Trimming took off 3 bases at V and 5 bases at J, with 15 bases between the two ends. CDR3 sequence: CASSYQGTVHEQYF. The CDR3 DNA is TGCGCCAGCAGCTACCAGGGTACTGTCCACGAGCAGTACTTC.

This chain joins TRBV30 and TRBJ2-2; TRBD1 matches 7 bases. CDR1 is GTSNPN and CDR2 is SVGIG in the germline V gene (reference sequence). This CDR3 contains 18 residues. J lost 2 bases, V lost 3 bases, and 15 bases had no gene match. CDR3 DNA: TGTGCCTGGAGCTCGTACAGGGGAATCAGCTCAAACACCGGGGAGCTGTTTTTT. Residues: CAWSSYRGISSNTGELFF. Variable domain in full (rest from reference TRBV30 and TRBJ2-2): SQTIHQWPATLVQPVGSPLSLECTVEGTSNPNLYWYRQAAGRGLQLLFYSVGIGQISSEVPQNLSASRPQDRQFILSSKKLLLSDSGFYLCAWSSYRGISSNTGELFFGEGSRLTVL.

On this clone itself: This CDR3 is also generated by other DNA sequences in the sample. V gene TRBV9 combines with J gene TRBJ1-1; D not resolved. The germline V gene has CDR1 SGDLS and CDR2 YYNGEE. Between the trimmed V and J ends, which lost 0 bases and 3 bases, there was a span of 9 bases. CDR3 length: 14 amino acids. The CDR3 protein is CASSVGGRDTEAFF. CDR3 nucleotides: TGTGCCAGCAGCGTAGGAGGGAGGGACACTGAAGCTTTCTTT.

The rearrangement joins TRBV4-3 to TRBJ1-2; D is possibly TRBD1 (5 bases). CDR3 size: 16 residues. Germline CDR1 and CDR2: LGHNA and YSLEER. With 3 bases removed from V and 0 bases from J, the gap between germline ends came to 14 bases. CDR3 sequence (DNA): TGCGCCAGCAGCCAGGGGGGGAGAGGGGCTAACTATGGCTACACCTTC. Translation: CASSQGGRGANYGYTF.

This clone occurred a few times. The chain uses TRBV30 and TRBJ1-2; a weak D match, TRBD1 (5 bases). Germline CDR1 reads GTSNPN; CDR2 reads SVGIG (reference sequence). The CDR3 is 13 amino acids. V was shortened by 0 bases and J by 8 bases, with 13 bases between the two germline ends. CDR3 in amino acids: CAWSVAGGGGYTF. The DNA of the CDR3 is TGTGCCTGGAGTGTCGCCGGGGGGGGAGGCTACACCTTC.

V and J are TRBV27 and TRBJ1-1; tentatively, D is TRBD1 (6 bases). The CDR3 has 14 residues. V was pared by 3 bases and J by 4 bases, with 12 bases between. Germline lookup yields CDR1 MNHEY and CDR2 SMNVEV (reference sequence). The CDR3 DNA is TGTGCCAGCAGTTTTGTGGGGGCTGGCACTGAAGCTTTCTTT. Protein product: CASSFVGAGTEAFF.

The chain joins TRBV5-6 to TRBJ1-5, with 7 bases aligning to TRBD1. In germline, CDR1 is SGHDT, CDR2 YYEEEE. The CDR3 runs to 14 residues. V shed 4 bases, J shed 2 bases, and the junction held 3 bases outside the gene matches. The CDR3, as DNA: TGTGCCAGCAGCCAAGGGACAGGCAATCAGCCCCAGCATTTT. Its protein is CASSQGTGNQPQHF.

This rearrangement joins TRBV9 to TRBJ2-1; 7 positions match TRBD2. There are 13 residues in the CDR3. The ends lost 3 bases at V and 8 bases at J; junction bases unmatched: 5. Germline-derived CDR1 and CDR2 are SGDLS and YYNGEE. CDR3 protein: CASSEGLVDEQFF. The DNA of the CDR3 is TGTGCCAGCAGCGAAGGACTAGTCGATGAGCAGTTCTTC.

This clone has just a few counts. The chain uses TRBV10-3 and TRBJ2-7; 9 bases are a match to TRBD1. Germline-derived CDR1 and CDR2 are ENHRY and SYGVKD. V shed 7 bases, J shed 5 bases, and the junction held 6 bases outside the gene matches. This CDR3 has 13 amino acids. CDR3 bases: TGTGCCATCATGAGGACAGGGGTCAACGAGCAGTACTTC. It specifies CAIMRTGVNEQYF.

The chain carries TRBV18 and TRBJ2-7; no clear D gene. The CDR3 covers 13 residues. Germline lookup yields CDR1 KGHSH and CDR2 LQKENI. V lost 2 bases and J lost 7, with 12 bases in between. The DNA of the CDR3 is TGTGCCAGCTCACCAATGGCAGGTCGAGAGCAGTACTTC. This translates into CASSPMAGREQYF. Complete variable domain (other parts from reference TRBV18 and TRBJ2-7): NAGVMQNPRHLVRRRGQEARLRCSPMKGHSHVYWYRQLPEEGLKFMVYLQKENIIDESGMPKERFSAEFPKEGPSILRIQQVVRGDSAAYFCASSPMAGREQYFGPGTRLTVT.

This chain joins TRBV6-5 and TRBJ1-6; D possibly corresponds to TRBD1 (5 bases). Trimming shortened V by 3 bases and J by 7 bases, and 10 bases separated the two germline ends. The germline CDR1 and CDR2 sequences are MNHEY and SVGAGI. There are 14 residues in the CDR3. The chain's CDR3 is CASSYQGGNSPLHF. The CDR3, as DNA: TGTGCCAGCAGTTATCAGGGAGGGAATTCACCCCTCCACTTT.

The chain employs TRBV5-6 and TRBJ2-1; 11 bases match TRBD2. This CDR3 contains 18 residues. V lost 7 bases to trimming and J lost 2 bases; unmatched junction nucleotides: 14. In germline, CDR1 is SGHDT, CDR2 YYEEEE. The CDR3 sequence: CASGWGSGGGSPYNEQFF. The DNA of the CDR3 is TGTGCCAGCGGATGGGGTAGCGGGGGGGGAAGCCCCTACAATGAGCAGTTCTTC. Filled out from reference TRBV5-6 and TRBJ2-1, the complete variable domain reads DAGVTQSPTHLIKTRGQQVTLRCSPKSGHDTVSWYQQALGQGPQFIFQYYEEEERQRGNFPDRFSGHQFPNYSSELNVNALLLGDSALYLCASGWGSGGGSPYNEQFFGPGTRLTVL.

The chain joins TRBV7-3 to TRBJ2-1; 7 bases map to TRBD1. From germline, CDR1 is SGHTA and CDR2 FQGTGA. Unmatched junction bases numbered 5, after V lost 4 bases and J lost 5 bases. This CDR3 has 14 residues. The CDR3 loop reads CASSWTGTDNEQFF. The CDR3 DNA sequence: TGTGCCAGCAGCTGGACCGGGACAGACAATGAGCAGTTCTTC.

The J gene is TRBJ1-5, the V gene TRBV5-7; tentative D call: TRBD1 (5 bases). TRBV5-7 is classed as an ORF, of uncertain function. The CDR3 contains 15 residues. V was cut by 0 bases and J by 3 bases, with 10 bases left in between. In DNA form, the CDR3 reads TGTGCCAGCAGCTTGGCCGGGGGGTACAATCAGCCCCAGCATTTT. Its protein is CASSLAGGYNQPQHF.

The CDR3 DNA follows: TGCGCCAGCAGCCCACAACCGGGACTAGCGGGAACAGATACGCAGTATTTT. This encodes CASSPQPGLAGTDTQYF. J is TRBJ2-3 and V is TRBV5-1, with 13 bases fitting TRBD2. J gave up 3 bases and V 4 bases, and 8 bases lay outside the gene matches. CDR3 length: 17 amino acids. Looked up from germline, CDR1 is SGHRS and CDR2 is YFSETQ.

The rearrangement links TRBV4-2 to TRBJ2-1; D perhaps matches TRBD2 (5 bases). V was cut by 0 bases and J by 3 bases, with 15 bases left in between. The CDR3 is made up of 17 amino acids. CDR1 is LGHNA and CDR2 is YNFKEQ in the germline V gene. DNA for the CDR3: TGTGCCAGCAGCCAAGAGATTTTGGGTGACTACTACAATGAGCAGTTCTTC. This gives the protein CASSQEILGDYYNEQFF.

V and J are TRBV7-9 and TRBJ1-5; D not certain. The CDR3 runs to 18 residues. Trimming cost V 0 bases and J 1 base, with 16 bases left between them. Looked up from germline, CDR1 is SEHNR and CDR2 is FQNEAQ (reference sequence). Here the CDR3 DNA reads TGTGCCAGCAGCTTAGCCCCGTCAAACTACGGAAGCAATCAGCCCCAGCATTTT. Protein: CASSLAPSNYGSNQPQHF.

The rearrangement uses TRBV19 and TRBJ1-4, with a weak D call TRBD1 (6 bases). Germline V gives CDR1 LNHDA, CDR2 SQIVND (reference sequence). V was pared by 3 bases and J by 10 bases, with 15 bases between. The CDR3 totals 14 residues. DNA of the CDR3: TGTGCCAGTAGTATCGGCGGGGGGCGTGGAAAACTGTTTTTT. It is translated as CASSIGGGRGKLFF.

The chain has TRBV7-3 and TRBJ2-3; TRBD2 matches 16 bases. Germline V gene data show CDR1 as SGHTA and CDR2 as FQGTGA. Unmatched junction bases numbered 0, after V lost 3 bases and J lost 3 bases. The CDR3 extends over 16 amino acids. Here the CDR3 reads CASSLGLAGGTDTQYF. The CDR3 DNA sequence: TGTGCCAGCAGCTTGGGACTAGCGGGAGGGACAGATACGCAGTATTTT.

The V call is TRBV14, the J call TRBJ1-1; unclear D gene. The CDR3 has 15 amino acids. The V gene lost 4 bases and the J gene lost 0 bases, with 12 bases spanning the gap. The germline CDR1 and CDR2 sequences are SGHDN and FVKESK. CDR3 bases: TGTGCCAGCAGCCCCTGGGAGGTGATGAACACTGAAGCTTTCTTT. It is translated as CASSPWEVMNTEAFF.

The chain links TRBV5-1 to TRBJ1-2; 8 bases line up with TRBD1. Germline CDR1 SGHRS, CDR2 YFSETQ. The CDR3 is 13 residues long. With V trimmed by 4 bases and J by 3 bases, 2 bases remained unmatched. The CDR3 sequence: CASSGQGYYGYTF. The CDR3 nucleotides are TGCGCCAGCAGCGGACAGGGATACTATGGCTACACCTTC.

This chain joins TRBV2 and TRBJ2-3; D may be TRBD2 (6 bases). The CDR3 loop spans 15 amino acids. Trimming stripped 2 bases from V and 5 bases from J, with 14 bases between. Germline V gene data show CDR1 as SNHLY and CDR2 as FYNNEI. CDR3 protein: CASSELGDSGDTQYF. The CDR3, as DNA: TGTGCCAGCAGTGAATTGGGGGACTCAGGAGATACGCAGTATTTT.

The J gene is TRBJ1-4, the V gene TRBV15; 7 bases align to TRBD1. CDR3 length: 15 amino acids. After removal of 5 bases from V and 4 bases from J, the junction contained 7 bases not matched to a gene. Germline-derived CDR1 and CDR2 are LNHNV and YYDKDF (reference sequence). The CDR3 protein is CATSGGTVFNEKLFF. The CDR3, as DNA: TGTGCCACCAGCGGGGGGACAGTTTTTAATGAAAAACTGTTTTTT.